Given below is one T cell receptor beta chain in context. Its antigen is still unknown. The sample comes from a study of blood T cells in healthy people across ages. Study-wide results and limits: Roughly linearly, TCR beta diversity per million T cells fell as age increased.

Germline V gene lookup returns CDR1 KGHSH and CDR2 LQKENI. Trimming pared 0 bases from V and 7 bases from J, leaving 9 bases between. This CDR3 spans 13 amino acids. Then a second PCR, running about 6 to 12 cycles, was carried out with a sample-barcoded 5' primer and a J-beta primer mix. Via MiXCR, TCRdb re-called the 5' RACE reads, giving one row per CDR3 protein. The data hold about 640,000 distinct CDR3 sequences, with about 30% observed a single time. The clonotype was recovered from a woman of 80 years or more in good health. The sample taken for sequencing was blood. The gene calls are TRBV18 and TRBJ1-2; no firm D call. Here the CDR3 DNA reads TGTGCCAGCTCACCACCGATCGTGGTTGGCTACACCTTC. It specifies CASSPPIVVGYTF.